Listed below are T cell receptor beta chains from one sample, sequenced in a study of high-grade serous ovarian cancer treatment subgroups. Method: immunoSEQ multiplex PCR; TCRdb's copy keeps in-frame clones and lacks some. The sample has just under 2,500 clones, roughly 75% seen once. The source material was tumor tissue. Source of these receptors: a human donor with high-grade serous ovarian cancer. CDR3s include the opening cysteine and the closing phenylalanine or tryptophan. A D gene is named only where the DNA matches it firmly. Clone size is stated in some rows and not others, as once, few, many or a class when expanded.

D	V	J	size	CDR3	DNA
.	TRBV2	TRBJ1-1	.	CASSLYEGEAEAFF	TGTGCCAGCAGCCTTTACGAGGGGGAAGCTGAAGCTTTCTTT
.	TRBV6-1	TRBJ1-5	.	CASSEPYSGIAQPQHF	TGTGCCAGCAGTGAACCCTACTCAGGGATAGCCCAGCCCCAGCATTTT
.	TRBV4-2	TRBJ2-3	.	CASSQDYLSTDTQYF	TGTGCCAGCAGCCAAGACTACCTAAGCACAGATACGCAGTATTTT
.	TRBV30	TRBJ1-6	.	CALNEGSYTNSPLHF	TGTGCCCTTAATGAGGGCTCATATACTAATTCACCCCTCCACTTT
.	TRBV2	TRBJ2-7	.	CASSGAGYEQYF	TGTGCCAGCAGCGGCGCAGGATACGAGCAGTACTTC
TRBD1	TRBV30	TRBJ1-3	.	CAWSPTWTGTGSGNTIYF	TGTGCCTGGAGTCCTACGTGGACAGGGACGGGCTCTGGAAACACCATATATTTT
.	TRBV7-8	TRBJ2-7	.	CASSAPGSVEQYF	TGTGCCAGCAGCGCCCCGGGCTCGGTCGAGCAGTACTTC
TRBD1	TRBV4-3	TRBJ2-3	.	CASSRRGQSSTDTQYF	TGCGCCAGCAGTCGAAGGGGACAGTCCAGCACAGATACGCAGTATTTT
.	TRBV7-6	TRBJ2-3	.	CASSSISDTQYF	TGTGCCAGCAGCTCCATTTCAGATACGCAGTATTTT
.	TRBV7-6	TRBJ1-5	.	CASSLLVERTEPQHF	TGTGCCAGCAGCCTGCTCGTGGAGAGGACGGAGCCCCAGCATTTT
.	TRBV5-1	TRBJ2-1	.	CASSLKEERRRVNEQFF	TGCGCCAGCAGCTTGAAGGAGGAAAGGAGAAGGGTCAATGAGCAGTTCTTC
.	TRBV4-1	TRBJ1-2	.	CASSQGTGTRANYGYTF	TGCGCCAGCAGCCAAGGGACCGGTACTCGAGCTAACTATGGCTACACCTTC
.	TRBV5-4	TRBJ2-2	.	CASSAGATSSTGELFF	TGTGCCAGCAGCGCCGGAGCGACCTCCAGCACCGGGGAGCTGTTTTTT
TRBD1	TRBV11-2	TRBJ2-7	few	CASSLVRTGDVNEQYF	TGTGCCAGCAGCTTAGTGCGGACAGGGGACGTCAACGAGCAGTACTTC
TRBD2	TRBV5-1	TRBJ2-1	.	CASSSGTRINEQFF	TGCGCCAGCAGCTCCGGGACTAGAATCAATGAGCAGTTCTTC
.	TRBV2	TRBJ1-1	few	CASRDAGNTEAFF	TGTGCCAGCAGGGACGCAGGGAACACTGAAGCTTTCTTT
.	TRBV30	TRBJ2-2	few	CAWSVRKGSNGELFF	TGTGCCTGGAGTGTACGTAAGGGATCAAACGGGGAGCTGTTTTTT
.	TRBV6-6	TRBJ1-1	.	CASSYSVEGTEAFF	TGTGCCAGCAGTTACAGTGTCGAAGGCACTGAAGCTTTCTTT
.	TRBV9	TRBJ2-1	.	CASSVDGIPYNEQFF	TGTGCCAGCAGCGTAGACGGGATACCCTACAATGAGCAGTTCTTC
.	TRBV18	TRBJ2-1	.	CASSPRQGGTNEQFF	TGTGCCAGCTCACCAAGGCAGGGAGGAACCAATGAGCAGTTCTTC
.	TRBV5-5	TRBJ1-1	.	CASSLFYSDSEAFF	TGTGCCAGCAGCTTGTTCTACAGTGACAGCGAAGCTTTCTTT
.	TRBV5-6	TRBJ2-5	.	CASSYDRKTQYF	TGTGCCAGCAGCTACGACAGAAAGACCCAGTACTTC
.	TRBV6-6	TRBJ1-2	.	CASSYLSGDGYTF	TGTGCCAGCAGTTACTTATCAGGGGATGGCTACACCTTC
.	TRBV7-2	TRBJ2-5	once	CASSLKWMAGGETQYF	TGTGCCAGCAGCTTAAAGTGGATGGCAGGCGGAGAGACCCAGTACTTC
.	TRBV11-2	TRBJ2-7	.	CASSPRPTYEQYF	TGTGCCAGCAGCCCTCGGCCAACCTACGAGCAGTACTTC
.	TRBV27	TRBJ2-7	.	CASSFGGVAEQYF	TGTGCCAGCAGTTTTGGGGGAGTAGCCGAGCAGTACTTC
.	TRBV9	TRBJ2-5	.	CASSYPVDQETQYF	TGTGCCAGCAGCTATCCGGTGGACCAAGAGACCCAGTACTTC
.	TRBV5-1	TRBJ2-3	.	CASSSDSRTDTQYF	TGCGCCAGCAGCTCTGATAGTCGCACAGATACGCAGTATTTT
TRBD2	TRBV7-8	TRBJ2-2	.	CASSLVLGGTGELFF	TGTGCCAGCAGCTTAGTGTTGGGGGGGACCGGGGAGCTGTTTTTT
.	TRBV4-1	TRBJ2-2	.	CASSPASRTGELFF	TGCGCCAGCAGCCCTGCGAGCCGCACCGGGGAGCTGTTTTTT
TRBD1	TRBV29-1	TRBJ2-2	few	CSVQGAGNTGELFF	TGCAGCGTTCAGGGGGCAGGGAACACCGGGGAGCTGTTTTTT
.	TRBV5-6	TRBJ1-4	once	CASSLAATNEKLFF	TGTGCCAGCAGCTTAGCAGCAACTAATGAAAAACTGTTTTTT
TRBD2	TRBV19	TRBJ2-7	.	CASRPTGGPIYEQYF	TGTGCCAGTAGACCGACGGGGGGGCCGATCTACGAGCAGTACTTC
TRBD1	TRBV7-2	TRBJ1-2	.	CASSLGSGGASGYGYTF	TGTGCCAGCAGCTTAGGGTCAGGGGGAGCCAGCGGCTATGGCTACACCTTC
.	TRBV28	TRBJ1-5	.	CASSPQRSNQPQHF	TGTGCCAGCAGTCCCCAGAGGAGCAATCAGCCCCAGCATTTT
.	TRBV7-2	TRBJ2-1	.	CASSIYLAGQSYNEQFF	TGTGCCAGCAGCATCTACCTCGCGGGACAGAGTTACAATGAGCAGTTCTTC
TRBD1	TRBV5-6	TRBJ1-6	.	CASSWGQGSSYNSPLHF	TGTGCCAGCAGCTGGGGACAGGGGAGCTCCTATAATTCACCCCTCCACTTT
TRBD1	TRBV27	TRBJ2-3	.	CASSFRTGGSDTQYF	TGTGCCAGCAGTTTCCGGACAGGGGGATCAGATACGCAGTATTTT
TRBD1	TRBV4-2	TRBJ1-5	once	CASSQDPQRGLGQPQHF	TGTGCCAGCAGCCAAGATCCCCAAAGGGGGCTCGGTCAGCCCCAGCATTTT
.	TRBV27	TRBJ2-1	.	CASSLTPPGNEQFF	TGTGCCAGCAGTTTAACCCCGCCGGGCAATGAGCAGTTCTTC
TRBD2	TRBV19	TRBJ2-1	.	CASYERGGREQFF	TGTGCCAGTTATGAGCGGGGGGGCCGAGAGCAGTTCTTC
.	TRBV5-4	TRBJ2-1	few	CASSHSGRVSASGEQFF	TGTGCCAGCAGCCATTCAGGCCGGGTATCAGCATCAGGTGAGCAGTTCTTC
TRBD1	TRBV28	TRBJ2-1	.	CASSFVIGGDWVNEQFF	TGTGCCAGCAGTTTCGTGATAGGGGGCGATTGGGTCAATGAGCAGTTCTTC
.	TRBV5-1	TRBJ2-1	.	CASTFPGAAEQFF	TGCGCCAGCACCTTTCCGGGGGCCGCTGAGCAGTTCTTC
.	TRBV15	TRBJ2-7	.	CATSSGQGYEQYF	TGTGCCACCAGCAGCGGGCAGGGCTACGAGCAGTACTTC
.	TRBV13	TRBJ2-7	.	CASSLRIKGTYEQYF	TGTGCCAGCAGCTTGCGGATCAAGGGGACTTACGAGCAGTACTTC
TRBD1	TRBV6-4	TRBJ1-5	.	CASSDSRQGKSHQPQHF	TGTGCCAGCAGTGACTCCAGACAGGGTAAATCGCATCAGCCCCAGCATTTT
.	TRBV6-1	TRBJ2-2	.	CASSPRRWTGELFF	TGTGCCAGCAGCCCCAGGAGGTGGACCGGGGAGCTGTTTTTT
.	TRBV6-5	TRBJ1-2	.	CASSNRQYGYTF	TGTGCCAGCAGTAACCGACAGTATGGCTACACCTTC
.	TRBV7-2	TRBJ2-7	.	CASSLVGRTYEQYF	TGTGCCAGCAGCTTAGTCGGCAGAACCTACGAGCAGTACTTC